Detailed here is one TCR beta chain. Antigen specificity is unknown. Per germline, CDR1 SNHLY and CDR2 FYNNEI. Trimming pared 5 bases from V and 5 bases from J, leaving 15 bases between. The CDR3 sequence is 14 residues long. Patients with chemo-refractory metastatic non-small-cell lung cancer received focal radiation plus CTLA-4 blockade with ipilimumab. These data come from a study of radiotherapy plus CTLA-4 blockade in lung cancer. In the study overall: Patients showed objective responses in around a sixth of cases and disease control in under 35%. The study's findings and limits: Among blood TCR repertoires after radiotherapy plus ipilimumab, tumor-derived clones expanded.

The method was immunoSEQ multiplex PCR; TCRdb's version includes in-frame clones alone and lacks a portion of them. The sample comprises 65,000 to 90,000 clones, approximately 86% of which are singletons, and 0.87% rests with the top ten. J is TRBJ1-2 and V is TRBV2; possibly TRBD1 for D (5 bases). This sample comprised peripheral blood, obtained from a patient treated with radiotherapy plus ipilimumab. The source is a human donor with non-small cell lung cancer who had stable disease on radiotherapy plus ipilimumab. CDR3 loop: CASSHVGAQYGYTF. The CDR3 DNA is TGTGCCAGCAGTCACGTTGGGGCCCAGTATGGCTACACCTTC.